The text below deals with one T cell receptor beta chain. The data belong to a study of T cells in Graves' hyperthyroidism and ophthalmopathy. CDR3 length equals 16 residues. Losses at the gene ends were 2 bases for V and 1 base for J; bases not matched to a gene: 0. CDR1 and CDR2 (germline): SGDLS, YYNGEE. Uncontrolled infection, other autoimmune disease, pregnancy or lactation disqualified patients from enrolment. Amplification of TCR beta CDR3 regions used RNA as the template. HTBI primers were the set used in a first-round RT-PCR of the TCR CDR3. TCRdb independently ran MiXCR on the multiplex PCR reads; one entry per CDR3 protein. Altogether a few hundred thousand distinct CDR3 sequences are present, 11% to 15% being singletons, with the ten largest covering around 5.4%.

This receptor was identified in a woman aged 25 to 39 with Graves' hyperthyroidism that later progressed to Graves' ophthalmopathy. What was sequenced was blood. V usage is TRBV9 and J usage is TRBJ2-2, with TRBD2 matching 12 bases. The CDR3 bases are TGTGCCAGCAGCGTGACTAGCGGGAGGAACACCGGGGAGCTGTTTTTT. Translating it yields CASSVTSGRNTGELFF.